Shown below are 17 T cell receptor beta chains from a single sample sequenced in a study of blood T cells in healthy people across ages. A sample-barcoded 5' primer and a J-beta primer mix were used in a second PCR of about 7 to 12 cycles. Using its own MiXCR run on the 5' RACE reads, TCRdb lists one record per CDR3 protein. The table lists 800,000 to 950,000 distinct CDR3 sequences, about 27% of them singletons. The data also belong to a second study, concerning T cells of mothers and their children.

Specimen: blood. The receptors here all came from a middle-aged woman in good health.

This clonotype has a handful of counts. The rearrangement links TRBV5-4 to TRBJ1-2; 7 bases line up with TRBD1. Germline V lookup: CDR1 SGHNT, CDR2 YYREEE (reference sequence). The junction had 11 bases not matched to a gene; V was cut back by 3 bases and J by 9 bases. The CDR3 extends over 14 amino acids. The CDR3 region is CASSSGTEDFSYTF. CDR3 DNA sequence: TGTGCCAGCAGCTCCGGGACAGAAGATTTTAGCTACACCTTC.

This clonotype appeared a few times. The chain couples TRBV6-2 or TRBV6-3 to TRBJ2-1; D gene ambiguous. CDR3 length: 12 amino acids. CDR1 is MNHEY and CDR2 is SVGEGT in the germline V gene. V shed 0 bases and J shed 9 bases, with 6 bases lying between them. The CDR3 nucleotides are TGTGCCAGCAGTTACTCAGGAGTTGAGCAGTTCTTC. It translates to CASSYSGVEQFF.

The table lists this clonotype with many counts. The rearrangement joins TRBV5-1 to TRBJ2-7; D may be TRBD1 (7 bases). V lost 3 bases, J lost 1 base, and 17 bases lay in between. The CDR3 has 16 amino acids. Germline V lookup: CDR1 SGHRS, CDR2 YFSETQ. The CDR3 here is CASSSPRGQSSYEQYF. The CDR3 DNA follows: TGCGCCAGCAGCTCGCCGCGGGGACAGAGTTCCTACGAGCAGTACTTC.

This clonotype was recorded a few times. This sequence joins TRBV28 and TRBJ1-2, with a weak D call TRBD1 (5 bases). The V end lost 7 bases, the J end lost 4 bases, and 13 bases lay between the germline ends. The CDR3 is made up of 13 amino acids. Germline-derived CDR1 and CDR2 are MDHEN and SYDVKM. This CDR3 reads CASIKPGSYGYTF. CDR3 sequence (DNA): TGTGCCAGCATTAAACCAGGGTCCTATGGCTACACCTTC.

This clonotype was seen a handful of times. A read error may account for a junction end that differs from germline. V usage is TRBV29-1 and J usage is TRBJ2-3; D is uncertain. The length of the CDR3 is 12 residues. The V gene's germline CDR1 is SQVTM and CDR2 ANQGSEA. CDR3: CSVEFNTDTKYF. DNA for the CDR3: TGCAGCGTTGAATTCAACACAGATACGAAGTATTTT.

The chain links TRBV28 to TRBJ2-1; 8 nucleotides align to TRBD2. V trimming: 3 bases; J trimming: 3 bases; junction bases outside the gene matches: 4. The germline V gene encodes CDR1 MDHEN and CDR2 SYDVKM. This CDR3 contains 15 residues. CDR3 amino acids: CASSLISGIYNEQFF. The DNA of the CDR3 is TGTGCCAGCAGTTTGATTAGCGGGATCTACAATGAGCAGTTCTTC.

This clonotype was counted at least ten times. V usage is TRBV20-1 and J usage is TRBJ2-3; TRBD2 matches at 12 bases. The CDR3 length is 18 residues. The J segment lost 6 bases and the V segment lost 0 bases, leaving 13 bases of the junction unmatched. CDR1 DFQATT and CDR2 SNEGSKA come from the germline V gene (reference sequence). This chain's CDR3 is CSARDRKTSGGSKDTQYF. The CDR3 DNA reads TGCAGTGCTAGAGATCGAAAAACTAGCGGGGGGAGTAAGGATACGCAGTATTTT.

This clonotype occurred many times. The V call is TRBV20-1, the J call TRBJ2-7; possibly TRBD1 or TRBD2 for D (6 bases each). Germline V lookup: CDR1 DFQATT, CDR2 SNEGSKA (reference sequence). Trimming took off 6 bases at V and 6 bases at J, with 21 bases between the two ends. The CDR3 consists of 14 residues. The CDR3 spells CSASEGGEVSEQYF. The CDR3 DNA follows: TGCAGTGCGAGTGAGGGGGGCGAGGTTTCCGAGCAGTACTTC.

The V and J genes are TRBV3-1 and TRBJ2-3; the D is unclear. Germline V CDR1 and CDR2: LGHDT, YNNKEL (reference sequence). The CDR3 is 15 amino acids. Trimming stripped 1 base from V and 2 bases from J, with 10 bases between. The CDR3 loop reads CASSQGRIHTDTQYF. The CDR3 nucleotides read TGTGCCAGCAGCCAAGGAAGAATCCACACAGATACGCAGTATTTT.

This clonotype was seen a handful of times. The chain recombines TRBV6-5 with TRBJ2-7, with a weak D call TRBD1 (5 bases). The CDR3 has 14 amino acids. The V gene's germline CDR1 is MNHEY and CDR2 SVGAGI. V was shortened by 6 bases and J by 0 bases, with 12 bases between the two germline ends. CDR3: CASRRLGDSYEQYF. The CDR3 DNA reads TGTGCCAGCAGGCGTCTAGGGGACTCCTACGAGCAGTACTTC.

This chain uses TRBV11-2 with TRBJ2-3; D is tentatively TRBD1 or TRBD2 (5 bases each). The CDR3 runs 17 residues. Germline V lookup: CDR1 SGHAT, CDR2 FQNNGV. V shed 4 bases and J shed 11 bases, with 28 bases lying between them. CDR3 DNA sequence: TGTGCCAGCAGCTCAAGTCGGGACCGCTTCTCCTACAATGAGCAGTATTTT. It is translated as CASSSSRDRFSYNEQYF. Looking up the rest from reference TRBV11-2 and TRBJ2-3 gives the full variable domain: EAGVAQSPRYKIIEKRQSVAFWCNPISGHATLYWYQQILGQGPKLLIQFQNNGVVDDSQLPKDRFSAERLKGVDSTLKIQPAKLEDSAVYLCASSSSRDRFSYNEQYFGPGTRLTVL.

The chain is built from TRBV6-1 and TRBJ1-6; D is possibly TRBD1 (6 bases). Germline V gene sequence: CDR1 MNHNS, CDR2 SASEGT. The CDR3 has 17 amino acids. V shed 10 bases and J shed 6 bases, with 25 bases lying between them. CDR3 DNA sequence: TGTGCCACCGGTAAAAGGTCCGGGGACACTGCTAATTCACCCCTCCACTTT. Protein product: CATGKRSGDTANSPLHF.

V gene TRBV2 combines with J gene TRBJ1-4; tentatively, D is TRBD1 (6 bases). Trimming removed 6 bases from V and 0 bases from J, with 8 bases in between. The CDR3 totals 14 residues. The germline CDR1 and CDR2 sequences are SNHLY and FYNNEI. The CDR3 sequence: CASRGAATNEKLFF. Here the CDR3 DNA reads TGTGCCAGCAGGGGGGCAGCAACTAATGAAAAACTGTTTTTT. Together with reference TRBV2 and TRBJ1-4, the CDR3 gives the full variable domain: EPEVTQTPSHQVTQMGQEVILRCVPISNHLYFYWYRQILGQKVEFLVSFYNNEISEKSEIFDDQFSVERPDGSNFTLKIRSTKLEDSAMYFCASRGAATNEKLFFGSGTQLSVL.

This chain uses TRBV10-3 with TRBJ2-5; 9 bases are a match to TRBD1. Trimming at V came to 6 bases and at J to 2 bases, leaving 7 bases not matched to a gene. Germline V gives CDR1 ENHRY, CDR2 SYGVKD. This CDR3 is built from 15 residues. DNA for the CDR3: TGTGCCATCAGCAACCCCGGGACAGGGCAAGAGACCCAGTACTTC. This codes for CAISNPGTGQETQYF.

The gene calls are TRBV7-9 and TRBJ1-2; a weak D match, TRBD1 (6 bases). V was shortened by 4 bases and J by 7 bases, with 13 bases between the two germline ends. The CDR3 has 13 amino acids. CDR1 is SEHNR, CDR2 FQNEAQ, per germline (reference sequence). The CDR3 DNA reads as TGTGCCAGCAGCTCAGGGGACGTCTGTGGCTACACCTTC. Amino acids: CASSSGDVCGYTF.

This clonotype was picked up a small number of times. The chain couples TRBV6-5 to TRBJ2-2, with 10 bases that match TRBD2. The V gene end was trimmed by 0 bases and the J gene end by 6 bases; junction bases not matched to a gene: 1. Germline V lookup: CDR1 MNHEY, CDR2 SVGAGI. This CDR3 has 15 amino acids. CDR3 nucleotides: TGTGCCAGCAGTTACTCAGCGGGGGGGCCCGGGGAGCTGTTTTTT. Its protein is CASSYSAGGPGELFF.

The gene calls are TRBV19 and TRBJ2-3; D is undetermined. The germline gives CDR1 LNHDA, CDR2 SQIVND (reference sequence). The germline V and J ends were trimmed by 7 bases and 0 bases, with 20 bases remaining between them. This CDR3 spans 17 amino acids. In nucleotides, the CDR3 is TGTGCCAGTACCCCTCGGCGTACGACGCTAAGCACAGATACGCAGTATTTT. Encoded protein: CASTPRRTTLSTDTQYF.